The 20 T cell receptor beta chains listed next were all sequenced from one sample in a study of blood T cell repertoires in COVID-19. Repertoires were generated with immunoSEQ multiplex PCR, while TCRdb's copy carries only in-frame clones and drops some. The sample consists of 21,000 or so clones, about 88% of them appearing once. The specimen was peripheral blood. These receptors came from a human donor in a cohort sampled during active COVID-19. The donor label of this sample is uncertain.

V gene TRBV7-2 combines with J gene TRBJ1-5, with TRBD1 as a possible D gene (5 bases). The CDR3 has 14 amino acids. Germline V lookup: CDR1 SGHTA, CDR2 FQGNSA. The V end lost 3 bases, the J end lost 2 bases, and 8 bases lay between the germline ends. DNA of the CDR3: TGTGCCAGCAGCTTTCTAGGGGGCAATCAGCCCCAGCATTTT. The encoded protein is CASSFLGGNQPQHF.

The chain joins TRBV7-8 to TRBJ2-7; D is unclear. CDR3 length: 13 residues. Trimming removed 1 base at V and 6 bases at J, with 10 bases between. The germline CDR1 and CDR2 sequences are SGHVS and FQNEAQ. The CDR3 loop is CASSLGAQTEQYF. The CDR3 DNA sequence: TGTGCCAGCAGCTTAGGTGCACAGACCGAGCAGTACTTC.

The V gene is TRBV15, the J gene TRBJ2-5, with 9 bases fitting TRBD1. The CDR3 runs to 17 residues. After removal of 2 bases from V and 3 bases from J, the junction contained 10 bases not matched to a gene. CDR1 and CDR2 (germline): LNHNV, YYDKDF (reference sequence). CDR3 coding DNA: TGTGCCACCAGCAGATCTATGGCGGGGACAGGGAAAGAGACCCAGTACTTC. Protein sequence: CATSRSMAGTGKETQYF.

The count of this clone is one. The V gene is TRBV28, the J gene TRBJ1-6; no clear D. Germline V gene lookup returns CDR1 MDHEN and CDR2 SYDVKM. The CDR3 extends over 15 amino acids. Trimming left V 7 bases short and J 5 bases short, with 15 bases between. CDR3 residues: CASTSLGGNNSPLHF. CDR3 in DNA: TGTGCCAGCACCTCCCTAGGAGGGAATAATTCACCCCTCCACTTT. The whole variable domain, filled in from reference TRBV28 and TRBJ1-6, reads DVKVTQSSRYLVKRTGEKVFLECVQDMDHENMFWYRQDPGLGLRLIYFSYDVKMKEKGDIPEGYSVSREKKERFSLILESASTNQTSMYLCASTSLGGNNSPLHFGNGTRLTVT.

The gene calls are TRBV3-1 (or the pseudogene TRBV3-2) and TRBJ2-7, with 13 bases identical to TRBD2. Trimming cost V 5 bases and J 2 bases; bases outside gene matches: 6. The CDR3 has 16 residues. Germline-derived CDR1 and CDR2 are LGHDT and YNNKEL (reference sequence). The DNA of the CDR3 is TGTGCCAGCAGCGCACTAGCGGGAGGGCCCCCCTACGAGCAGTACTTC. Amino acids: CASSALAGGPPYEQYF.

The chain joins TRBV5-1 to TRBJ2-3; D uncertain. Trimming took 2 bases from V and 1 from J, leaving 11 bases between them. The CDR3 length is 15 residues. Germline CDR1 reads SGHRS; CDR2 reads YFSETQ. The CDR3: CASSLAAPGTDTQYF. CDR3 sequence (DNA): TGCGCCAGCAGCTTAGCAGCGCCGGGCACAGATACGCAGTATTTT.

V usage is TRBV14 and J usage is TRBJ2-1; no reliable D call. V was trimmed by 0 bases and J by 9 bases, leaving 9 bases between them. The CDR3 spans 13 residues. Germline assignment: CDR1 SGHDN and CDR2 FVKESK. CDR3 region: CASSQDVEPEQFF. The CDR3 DNA reads TGTGCCAGCAGCCAAGATGTGGAGCCTGAGCAGTTCTTC.

V and J are TRBV6-5 and TRBJ1-6; no clear D gene. V lost 6 bases and J lost 9, with 18 bases in between. Germline V lookup: CDR1 MNHEY, CDR2 SVGAGI. This CDR3 spans 15 amino acids. In DNA form, the CDR3 reads TGTGCCAGCAGAACTACGGGGTTTCTCAGTTCACCCCTCCACTTT. This sequence encodes CASRTTGFLSSPLHF.

The chain recombines TRBV2 with TRBJ2-7; D remains unclear. V was pared by 1 base and J by 1 base, with 8 bases between. This CDR3 is 14 amino acids long. Germline V gives CDR1 SNHLY, CDR2 FYNNEI. CDR3 region: CASSEGSLSYEQYF. CDR3 in DNA: TGTGCCAGCAGTGAAGGATCTCTATCCTACGAGCAGTACTTC.

The chain carries TRBV6-5 and TRBJ2-5; D perhaps matches TRBD1 (6 bases). V dropped 5 bases and J dropped 2 bases, with 12 bases sitting between them. The CDR3 extends over 14 amino acids. Germline V gene data show CDR1 as MNHEY and CDR2 as SVGAGI. CDR3 nucleotides: TGTGCCAGCAGTAAACGGGACATACAAGAGACCCAGTACTTC. This encodes CASSKRDIQETQYF.

This sequence joins TRBV5-5 and TRBJ2-1, with D unclear. With 0 bases removed from V and 5 bases from J, the gap between germline ends came to 6 bases. Germline V gives CDR1 SGHKS, CDR2 YYEKEE (reference sequence). This CDR3 comprises 13 residues. In nucleotides, the CDR3 is TGTGCCAGCAGCTTGGTGTTAGACAATGAGCAGTTCTTC. Translated: CASSLVLDNEQFF.

CDR3 nucleotide sequence: TGTGCCAGCAGCGCCCACTCCCTCGAGTCCTATAATTCACCCCTCCACTTT. Residues: CASSAHSLESYNSPLHF. The rearrangement joins TRBV9 to TRBJ1-6; D gene ambiguous. Germline V lookup: CDR1 SGDLS, CDR2 YYNGEE. This CDR3 has 17 residues. Trimming pared 3 bases from V and 1 base from J, leaving 14 bases between.

This sequence joins TRBV9 and TRBJ1-5; TRBD1 matches 10 bases. V shed 4 bases, J shed 3 bases, and the junction held 7 bases outside the gene matches. The CDR3 spans 16 residues. Per germline, CDR1 SGDLS and CDR2 YYNGEE. The CDR3 loop is CASSTGTGEDNQPQHF. The DNA for the CDR3 is TGTGCCAGCAGCACCGGGACAGGGGAGGACAATCAGCCCCAGCATTTT.

J is TRBJ1-1 and V is TRBV4-1, with D uncertain. Trimming removed 5 bases from V and 6 bases from J, with 10 bases in between. CDR3 size: 12 residues. Per germline, CDR1 MGHRA and CDR2 YSYEKL. CDR3 coding DNA: TGCGCCAGCAGCTCCCACCGGGCTGAAGCTTTCTTT. Residues: CASSSHRAEAFF.

V gene TRBV5-6 combines with J gene TRBJ2-5; TRBD2 matches at 9 bases. V lost 0 bases and J lost 4; bases outside the gene matches: 7. Per the germline V gene, CDR1 is SGHDT and CDR2 is YYEEEE. The CDR3 totals 16 residues. The DNA for the CDR3 is TGTGCCAGCAGCTTGGCCCGCGGGGGGGCGGGAGAGACCCAGTACTTC. It translates to CASSLARGGAGETQYF.

The chain has TRBV4-1 and TRBJ1-2, with a possible D match to TRBD1 (5 bases). The ends were cut back, 4 bases at V and 7 bases at J, with 19 bases in the middle. The CDR3 has 15 amino acids. Per the germline V gene, CDR1 is MGHRA and CDR2 is YSYEKL. CDR3 in amino acids: CASSLLPGGLGGYTF. The CDR3 DNA reads as TGCGCCAGCAGCCTCCTCCCCGGGGGTTTGGGTGGCTACACCTTC.

The V gene is TRBV12-3 or TRBV12-4, the J gene TRBJ2-3, with D possibly being TRBD1 (6 bases). Deletions cut 6 bases from V and 10 bases from J, with 17 bases between. The CDR3 runs to 13 residues. The CDR3 nucleotides are TGTGCCAGCAGACCGCCAGGGGTTTTTTCGCAGTATTTT. This codes for CASRPPGVFSQYF.

The J gene is TRBJ1-2, the V gene TRBV6-2 or TRBV6-3, with D possibly TRBD1 on 5 matching bases. The CDR3 has 13 amino acids. Germline lookup yields CDR1 MNHEY and CDR2 SVGEGT. With 2 bases removed from V and 8 bases from J, the gap between germline ends came to 12 bases. CDR3 sequence (DNA): TGTGCCAGCAGTTACAGGGGCGCCAAAGGCTACACCTTC. Translated, it gives CASSYRGAKGYTF.

This chain connects TRBV5-1 to TRBJ2-7; maybe TRBD1 (5 bases). V lost 5 bases, J lost 3 bases, and 15 bases lay in between. The CDR3 runs to 14 residues. Germline V lookup: CDR1 SGHRS, CDR2 YFSETQ. CDR3 DNA sequence: TGCGCCAGCAGTCTCATCAGGGCCCACTACGAGCAGTACTTC. Protein: CASSLIRAHYEQYF.

This chain joins TRBV3-1 (or the pseudogene TRBV3-2) and TRBJ1-4; D may be TRBD1 (5 bases). Germline lookup yields CDR1 LGHDT and CDR2 YNNKEL (reference sequence). The CDR3 length is 12 residues. V lost 3 bases and J lost 10, with 9 bases in between. CDR3 residues: CASSQADTKLFF. The CDR3 DNA reads as TGTGCCAGCAGCCAGGCGGACACAAAACTGTTTTTT.